Listed below are T cell receptor beta chains from one sample, sequenced in a study of blood T cell repertoires in COVID-19. Assay used: immunoSEQ multiplex PCR; TCRdb lists only in-frame clones, some missing. The sample has 200,000 to 250,000 clones, 86% seen once; the top ten hold roughly 6.2%. Sequencing was done on a sample of peripheral blood. All receptors derive from an elderly woman with COVID-19, enrolled during active disease. Each CDR3 is given with its conserved first and last residue. Fields, in order: clone size, D gene, J gene, V gene, CDR3 DNA, CDR3 protein. D genes are given only for firm matches. Expanded clones get a size class; other rows say once, few or many, or leave the size out.

NA TRBD1 TRBJ1-6 TRBV11-2 TGTGCCAGCAGCCGAAGGGGGGACAGGGGTTCACCCCTCCACTTT CASSRRGDRGSPLHF
NA TRBD2 TRBJ2-2 TRBV5-5 TGTGCCAGCAGCTTCCGGGGGGGATCCGGGGAGCTGTTTTTT CASSFRGGSGELFF
NA NA TRBJ2-4 TRBV5-1 TGCGCCAGCAGCGGGGACATAGCCAAAAACATTCAGTACTTC CASSGDIAKNIQYF
NA NA TRBJ1-4 TRBV5-1 TGCGCCAGCAGCGCGGGTGGGGGGACTAATGAAAAACTGTTTTTT CASSAGGGTNEKLFF
NA TRBD1 TRBJ1-2 TRBV7-8 TGTGCCAGCAGCTATGGGGACAGGGAAAGTCGCGGCTACACCTTC CASSYGDRESRGYTF
NA NA TRBJ2-7 TRBV7-8 TGTGCCAGCAGCTTAGTTCCAGGGGCCTACGAGCAGTACTTC CASSLVPGAYEQYF
NA TRBD1 TRBJ1-1 TRBV2 TGTGCCAGAGCGAGGACAGGGGGCAAAACCACTGAAGCTTTCTTT CARARTGGKTTEAFF
NA TRBD2 TRBJ2-3 TRBV7-2 TGTGCCAGCAGCTTAGGTACGAGCGGGGGGGCCTCGTATTTT CASSLGTSGGASYF
NA TRBD1 TRBJ2-5 TRBV7-2 TGTGCCAGCAGCTTAGTGACAGGGGCCCAGTACTTC CASSLVTGAQYF
NA TRBD2 TRBJ2-5 TRBV28 TGTGCCAGCAGTTCGGGACTAGGACAAGAGACCCAGTACTTC CASSSGLGQETQYF
NA NA TRBJ1-2 TRBV5-5 TGTGCCAGCAGCTTCACCGAGACTAACTATGGCTACACCTTC CASSFTETNYGYTF
NA NA TRBJ1-5 TRBV10-2 TGCGCCAGCAGTGAGTCGGGGCTCAATCAGCCCCAGCATTTT CASSESGLNQPQHF
NA NA TRBJ1-2 TRBV27 TGTGCCAGCAGTTTCCAGGGAGGGTATGGCTACACCTTC CASSFQGGYGYTF
few NA TRBJ1-1 TRBV19 TGTGCCAGTAGTAAACAGATGAACACTGAAGCTTTCTTT CASSKQMNTEAFF
NA TRBD1 TRBJ2-7 TRBV2 TGTGCCAGCAGGATTGGGACAGGGGGGTCCTACGAGCAGTACTTC CASRIGTGGSYEQYF
NA TRBD1 TRBJ1-2 TRBV15 TGTGCCACCAGCAGAGATTTTTTAGGACAGGGGGCGGGAGGCTACACCTTC CATSRDFLGQGAGGYTF
NA TRBD1 TRBJ2-3 TRBV2 TGTGCCAGCAGTCGGGACAGGGGGACGCAGTATTTT CASSRDRGTQYF
once TRBD1 TRBJ2-3 TRBV7-2 TGTGCCAGCAGCTTAGAGGACAGGGCCAAAGATACGCAGTATTTT CASSLEDRAKDTQYF
NA NA TRBJ1-2 TRBV25-1 TGTGCCAGCAGTGAATTGGACAGCTTTAGGGGCTACACCTTC CASSELDSFRGYTF
NA TRBD2 TRBJ2-5 TRBV2 TGTGCCAGCACCCAGCGGGGACGGACGGGGACCCAGTACTTC CASTQRGRTGTQYF
NA NA TRBJ2-3 TRBV10-3 TGTGCCACTATGGACAAGCGGGCCGTGTCAGATACGCAGTATTTT CATMDKRAVSDTQYF
NA NA TRBJ1-1 TRBV28 TGTGCCAGCAGTTTAACCACCCAGGGAACTGAAGCTTTCTTT CASSLTTQGTEAFF
NA NA TRBJ1-3 TRBV19 TGTGCCAGTAGTATTCTGGGCGCGGGGAATGCTGGAAACACCATATATTTT CASSILGAGNAGNTIYF
NA TRBD1 TRBJ2-1 TRBV19 TGTGCCAGGGGTGAGGGGGCGGATGGTAATGAGCAGTTCTTC CARGEGADGNEQFF
NA NA TRBJ1-4 TRBV7-9 TGTGCCAGCAGCCCAAGCCCCGGGAGGAAGGATGAAAAACTGTTTTTT CASSPSPGRKDEKLFF
once NA TRBJ2-3 TRBV12-1 TGTGCCAGCAGCTTTGCGGGTCGGTACTGTGGGACTAGGGGTCCCCCAGATACGCAGTATTTT CASSFAGRYCGTRGPPDTQYF
NA TRBD1 TRBJ1-4 TRBV19 TGTGCCAGTAGTCAACAGGGGAATGAAAAACTGTTTTTT CASSQQGNEKLFF
few TRBD2 TRBJ2-1 TRBV6-5 TGTGCCAGCAGTACCCTCGCGGGGGGGTACAATGAGCAGTTCTTC CASSTLAGGYNEQFF
NA TRBD1 TRBJ2-2 TRBV30 TGTGCCTGGAGTGTTTACAGGGGGCGCGCCGGGGAGCTGTTTTTT CAWSVYRGRAGELFF
NA NA TRBJ1-1 TRBV5-4 TGTGCCAGCAGCCCGACAGTGGGGAACACTGAAGCTTTCTTT CASSPTVGNTEAFF
NA NA TRBJ1-1 TRBV10-3 TGTGCCAGTCAACTACAGGGGAACACTGAAGCTTTCTTT CASQLQGNTEAFF
NA TRBD1 TRBJ1-6 TRBV5-8 TGTGCCAGCAGCCACCTGACAGGGTCTTATTCACCCCTCCACTTT CASSHLTGSYSPLHF
NA NA TRBJ2-1 TRBV15 TGTGCCACCGAAACATCCAAGAATGAGCAGTTCTTC CATETSKNEQFF
NA TRBD2 TRBJ2-1 TRBV3-1/TRBV3-2 TGTGCCAGCAGCCCACGGACTAGCGGGGGACACTCCTACAATGAGCAGTTCTTC CASSPRTSGGHSYNEQFF
NA TRBD1 TRBJ1-4 TRBV7-9 TGTGCCAGCAGCCTTGGACAGGGGGCAACTAATGAAAAACTGTTTTTT CASSLGQGATNEKLFF
NA TRBD1 TRBJ1-1 TRBV5-6 TGTGCCAGACCGGGGGACAGGGGGGACACTGAAGCTTTCTTT CARPGDRGDTEAFF
NA NA TRBJ2-7 TRBV7-2 TGTGCCAGCAGCTTGGGCAGATCCTACGAGCAGTACTTC CASSLGRSYEQYF
NA TRBD2 TRBJ2-3 TRBV6-5 TGTGCCAGCAGCGCCGGGACTACATACACAGATACGCAGTATTTT CASSAGTTYTDTQYF
NA TRBD1 TRBJ1-2 TRBV7-2 TGTGCCAGCAGCTTAGTGACAGGGGGCGCCTCTGGCTACACCTTC CASSLVTGGASGYTF
once NA TRBJ2-1 TRBV2 TGTGCCAGCAGTGAAACGGCGGGGGCCCACAATGAGCAGTTCTTC CASSETAGAHNEQFF